This T cell receptor (beta chain) is drawn from a study of beta chain features in type 1 diabetes. Study background: Examination of sorted cells across all samples involved over 95 million cells.

CDR3 length equals 14 residues. The germline V gene has CDR1 LNHDA and CDR2 SQIVND (reference sequence). V lost 7 bases, J lost 3 bases, and 16 bases lay in between. Sequenced material consisted of expressed TCRB transcripts (all of the isolated RNA was reverse transcribed). Sequencing used immunoSEQ multiplex PCR; TCRdb keeps in-frame clones, though not all of them. The data show 230,000 or so clones, 16% seen once. By way of CD45RO/CCR7/CD25/CD127/CD95/CD27, the CD4+ regulatory, stem cell-like memory, central memory and naive cells were sorted. Purity exceeding 95% was reached by all sorted populations. Study-wide points: Cells with high TCR expression could be over-represented when cDNA is sequenced. Type 1 diabetes patients had TCRB CDR3s that were shorter (moderately but significantly so) in all four CD4+ subsets.

On this clone: The target antigen is unknown.

This chain connects TRBV19 to TRBJ2-7; possibly TRBD1 for D (7 bases). Sequencing was performed on naive CD4+ T cells from blood. The sequence was collected from a man aged 30 to 39 with type 1 diabetes. The CDR3: CASTDGGTDYEQYF. CDR3 bases: TGTGCCAGTACAGACGGCGGGACAGACTACGAGCAGTACTTC.